This T cell receptor beta chain was documented in a study of shared clonotypes between healthy human individuals. Study observations and caveats: Sampling used blood alone; tissue repertoires probably differ.

V dropped 5 bases and J dropped 6 bases, with 21 bases sitting between them. This CDR3 comprises 16 residues. The germline V gene has CDR1 SGHNT and CDR2 YYREEE (reference sequence). TCRdb's copy holds only in-frame clones and misses some; the assay was immunoSEQ multiplex PCR. The sample contains about 590,000 clones, about 95% of which appear only once. Points on this clone: The antigen remains unidentified.

Terminally differentiated effector memory CD45RA+ cells were excluded from the naive CD8 cells, which were CD45RO-negative and positively selected for CCR7. Sequences were obtained from naive CD8+ T cells sorted from blood. The receptor comes from a woman aged 25 to 39 in good health. The chain joins TRBV5-4 to TRBJ2-4; D unresolved. CDR3 loop: CASSEDLSPLGNIQYF. The CDR3 DNA sequence: TGTGCCAGCAGTGAGGATCTATCCCCATTGGGAAACATTCAGTACTTC.